The 17 T cell receptor beta chains given below trace back to one sample, sequenced in a study of blood T cells in healthy people across ages (dated by TCRdb to between 2014 and 2016). The library relied on 5' RACE. Sequencing used an Illumina HiSeq 2500. A second roughly 7 to 12 cycle PCR used a sample-barcoded 5' primer and a J-beta primer mix. TCRdb reran the public reads through fastp at Q25 and MiXCR, keeping productive beta chains. Identical CDR3 protein sequences are pooled into one entry, listed with their most common genes and DNA. For this sample the table gives about a million distinct CDR3 sequences, of which under 40% were detected only once. The ten largest clonotypes hold roughly 13% of the sample. The sequenced sample consisted of blood. All receptors derive from a man between 18 and 29 years old in good health.

The rearrangement links TRBV5-1 to TRBJ2-7; TRBD1 aligns across 11 bases. The J call is in doubt because the DNA end fits TRBJ2-5 better. The CDR3 spans 16 residues. CDR1 and CDR2 (germline): SGHRS, YFSETQ. CDR3 nucleotides: TGCGCCAGCAGCTCAAGGACAGGGGGCGCTTCGGAGACCCAGTACTTC. This translates into CASSSRTGGASETQYF.

The chain employs TRBV2 and TRBJ2-4; no reliable D call. V lost 7 bases to trimming and J lost 0 bases, with 10 bases between them. Germline CDR1 is SNHLY and CDR2 is FYNNEI. The CDR3 runs 14 residues. In DNA, the CDR3 is TGTGCCAGCATTTCTCAAGGAGCCAAAAACATTCAGTACTTC. It is translated as CASISQGAKNIQYF.

This clonotype was seen only a few times. The gene calls are TRBV7-9 and TRBJ2-7; D might be TRBD1 (5 bases). V lost 4 bases and J 8 bases, leaving 9 bases between the germline ends. This CDR3 comprises 11 residues. Germline V CDR1 and CDR2: SEHNR, FQNEAQ (reference sequence). The CDR3 DNA sequence: TGTGCCAGCAGCTCACAGGAAAAGCAGTACTTC. Its protein is CASSSQEKQYF.

The chain recombines TRBV7-2 with TRBJ2-2; D ambiguous. Trimming stripped 2 bases from V and 8 bases from J, with 6 bases between. There are 12 residues in the CDR3. Germline lookup yields CDR1 SGHTA and CDR2 FQGNSA. The DNA for the CDR3 is TGTGCCAGCAGCTTATGGGATGGGGAGCTGTTTTTT. Protein product: CASSLWDGELFF.

The gene calls are TRBV12-3 or TRBV12-4 and TRBJ2-1; no reliable D call. The J call may be faulty, since TRBJ2-7 better matches the DNA end. The CDR3 has 14 amino acids. Here the CDR3 reads CASSLFMSNNEQYF. In nucleotides, the CDR3 is TGTGCCAGCAGTTTATTTATGAGTAACAATGAGCAGTACTTC.

This clonotype was found a few times. The chain is built from TRBV6-2 or TRBV6-3 and TRBJ2-7; TRBD1 might be the D (6 bases). Looked up from germline, CDR1 is MNHEY and CDR2 is SVGEGT. The CDR3 covers 13 residues. With 5 bases removed from V and 7 bases from J, the gap between germline ends came to 15 bases. This CDR3 reads CASSRGQINEQYF. The CDR3 nucleotides read TGTGCCAGCAGTCGAGGACAGATCAATGAGCAGTACTTC.

This clonotype was observed a handful of times. The genes are TRBV30 and TRBJ1-2; D gene uncertain. The germline V gene has CDR1 GTSNPN and CDR2 SVGIG (reference sequence). The V end lost 0 bases, the J end lost 1 base, and 9 bases lay between the germline ends. This CDR3 contains 14 residues. In DNA form, the CDR3 reads TGTGCCTGGAGTGTAGACACCCTTAACTATGGCTACACCTTC. This translates into CAWSVDTLNYGYTF.

Only a few counts were recorded for this clonotype. The chain employs TRBV28 and TRBJ2-7; D may be TRBD1 (6 bases). CDR3 length: 14 amino acids. The germline gives CDR1 MDHEN, CDR2 SYDVKM. The germline V and J ends were trimmed by 10 bases and 1 base, with 17 bases remaining between them. This CDR3 reads CATNPPGVSYEQYF. The CDR3 DNA reads as TGTGCCACCAATCCTCCAGGGGTATCCTACGAGCAGTACTTC.

This sequence joins TRBV18 and TRBJ2-2; 8 nucleotides line up with TRBD1. CDR3 length: 16 residues. V dropped 8 bases and J dropped 5; count of bases not matched to a gene: 13. CDR1 KGHSH and CDR2 LQKENI come from the germline V gene. This CDR3 is CASTTGQGVGTGELFF. The DNA for the CDR3 is TGTGCCAGCACGACAGGACAGGGAGTTGGTACCGGGGAGCTGTTTTTT.

This clonotype was found many times. The chain combines TRBV5-1 with TRBJ1-2; TRBD1 is a possible D gene (5 bases). Trimming removed 3 bases from V and 3 bases from J, with 15 bases in between. The CDR3 extends over 15 amino acids. Germline assignment: CDR1 SGHRS and CDR2 YFSETQ. The CDR3 sequence is CASSSDGGIDYGYTF. DNA for the CDR3: TGCGCCAGCAGCTCCGACGGGGGTATCGACTATGGCTACACCTTC. The full variable domain, in which reference TRBV5-1 and TRBJ1-2 provide the parts outside the CDR3, is KAGVTQTPRYLIKTRGQQVTLSCSPISGHRSVSWYQQTPGQGLQFLFEYFSETQRNKGNFPGRFSGRQFSNSRSEMNVSTLELGDSALYLCASSSDGGIDYGYTFGSGTRLTVV.

The J gene is TRBJ2-3, the V gene TRBV28; D is ambiguous. The CDR3 extends over 15 amino acids. The V and J ends lost 3 bases and 3 bases respectively, with 13 bases between them. The V gene's germline CDR1 is MDHEN and CDR2 SYDVKM. CDR3 in DNA: TGTGCCAGCAGTTTGTTGGTTTATGGGACAGATACGCAGTATTTT. Residues: CASSLLVYGTDTQYF.

This chain uses TRBV20-1 with TRBJ1-5; D possibly corresponds to TRBD1 (5 bases). V was cut by 3 bases and J by 5 bases, with 14 bases left in between. This CDR3 spans 14 amino acids. In germline, CDR1 is DFQATT, CDR2 SNEGSKA (reference sequence). The CDR3 DNA reads as TGCAGTGCTAGGGGGTATAGGGGTGATCAGCCCCAGCATTTT. This translates into CSARGYRGDQPQHF.

CDR3 protein: CASSPIAGPYEQYF. The CDR3 DNA follows: TGCGCCAGCAGCCCGATAGCGGGACCCTACGAGCAGTACTTC. The chain has TRBV4-1 and TRBJ2-5; 8 bases fit TRBD2. The end of the DNA is better explained by TRBJ2-7, so the J call may be wrong. Germline V gene lookup returns CDR1 MGHRA and CDR2 YSYEKL. The length of the CDR3 is 14 residues.

CDR3 protein: CATSTRTGTNQPQHF. CDR3 nucleotides: TGTGCCACCAGCACCAGGACAGGGACCAATCAGCCCCAGCATTTT. The chain recombines TRBV15 with TRBJ1-5, with 8 nucleotides matching TRBD1. The CDR3 runs to 15 residues. Trimming removed 4 bases from V and 3 bases from J; junction bases left unmatched: 5. Germline CDR1 and CDR2: LNHNV and YYDKDF (reference sequence).

This clonotype was detected only once. CDR3 sequence (DNA): TGTGCCAGCAGTTTACGGGCGCTGAACACAGATACGCAGTATTTT. This codes for CASSLRALNTDTQYF. This sequence joins TRBV27 and TRBJ2-3; D is undetermined. The germline V and J ends were trimmed by 2 bases and 2 bases, with 11 bases remaining between them. Germline V gene sequence: CDR1 MNHEY, CDR2 SMNVEV (reference sequence). The CDR3 runs 15 residues.

This clonotype was detected only a few times. V is TRBV14 and J is TRBJ1-5; possibly TRBD1 for D (5 bases). The germline V and J ends were trimmed by 5 bases and 8 bases, with 10 bases remaining between them. The CDR3 extends over 12 amino acids. The germline gives CDR1 SGHDN, CDR2 FVKESK. CDR3 nucleotide sequence: TGTGCCAGCAGCGAGGAGGGGAAGCCCCAGCATTTT. It yields the protein CASSEEGKPQHF.

The gene calls are TRBV7-9 and TRBJ1-2; D is unclear. Germline V gives CDR1 SEHNR, CDR2 FQNEAQ (reference sequence). V dropped 5 bases and J dropped 5 bases, with 15 bases sitting between them. This CDR3 is 14 amino acids long. CDR3: CASSPRTDLYGYTF. CDR3 sequence (DNA): TGTGCCAGCAGCCCTAGGACGGATCTTTATGGCTACACCTTC.